Presented here are 11 T cell receptor beta chains from one specimen sequenced in a study of T cell changes during pregnancy in multiple sclerosis. Sequencing used immunoSEQ multiplex PCR; TCRdb keeps in-frame clones, though not all of them. The repertoire consists of tens of thousands of clones, with 85% to 95% occurring once and the leading ten covering 2.5% to 3%. The starting material was peripheral blood, obtained in the third trimester of pregnancy. Source of these receptors: a female donor in good health, enrolled as a control in a pregnancy study.

The chain joins TRBV5-6 to TRBJ1-1; D unclear. Germline-derived CDR1 and CDR2 are SGHDT and YYEEEE. The V end lost 0 bases, the J end lost 7 bases, and 7 bases lay between the germline ends. The CDR3 contains 12 residues. In nucleotides, the CDR3 is TGTGCCAGCAGCTTGGATCGGTTTGAAGCTTTCTTT. Amino acid sequence: CASSLDRFEAFF.

The rearrangement joins TRBV9 to TRBJ1-1, with D possibly TRBD1 on 6 matching bases. The V gene lost 2 bases and the J gene lost 0 bases, with 8 bases spanning the gap. This CDR3 has 14 residues. Germline V gene data show CDR1 as SGDLS and CDR2 as YYNGEE. The CDR3 sequence: CASSVGTLNTEAFF. DNA for the CDR3: TGTGCCAGCAGCGTCGGGACATTGAACACTGAAGCTTTCTTT.

This rearrangement joins TRBV4-1 to TRBJ1-1; 7 positions agree with TRBD1. CDR3 length equals 14 residues. V shed 0 bases, J shed 11 bases, and the junction held 9 bases outside the gene matches. The germline V gene encodes CDR1 MGHRA and CDR2 YSYEKL. This CDR3 is CASSQDDRAGEAFF. In nucleotides, the CDR3 is TGCGCCAGCAGCCAAGATGACAGGGCCGGGGAGGCTTTCTTT.

V is TRBV28 and J is TRBJ1-5, with 7 positions matching TRBD1. V lost 6 bases, J lost 2 bases, and 7 bases stayed unmatched. Germline values: CDR1 MDHEN, CDR2 SYDVKM. This CDR3 comprises 15 residues. Here the CDR3 reads CASRRTQGGNQPQHF. The DNA of the CDR3 is TGTGCCAGCAGGAGAACGCAGGGGGGCAATCAGCCCCAGCATTTT.

The J gene is TRBJ2-4, the V gene TRBV19; TRBD2 matches at 8 bases. Germline values: CDR1 LNHDA, CDR2 SQIVND (reference sequence). This CDR3 comprises 18 residues. J gave up 0 bases and V 2 bases, and 9 bases lay outside the gene matches. This chain's CDR3 is CASSIYSGEAVAKNIQYF. The CDR3 coding sequence is TGTGCCAGTAGTATATATAGCGGGGAAGCAGTAGCCAAAAACATTCAGTACTTC.

The V gene is TRBV27, the J gene TRBJ2-1; 7 bases line up with TRBD2. With V trimmed by 6 bases and J by 6 bases, 5 bases remained unmatched. CDR3 size: 13 residues. The V gene's germline CDR1 is MNHEY and CDR2 SMNVEV (reference sequence). The chain's CDR3 is CASSPTSRNEQFF. DNA for the CDR3: TGTGCCAGCAGCCCGACTAGCCGCAATGAGCAGTTCTTC.

V is TRBV6-1 and J is TRBJ2-7, with 9 bases fitting TRBD2. The V gene end was trimmed by 1 base and the J gene end by 4 bases; junction bases not matched to a gene: 5. The CDR3 runs to 15 residues. Germline-derived CDR1 and CDR2 are MNHNS and SASEGT. The CDR3: CASSEGAGGPYEQYF. The CDR3 DNA is TGTGCCAGCAGTGAAGGAGCGGGGGGTCCTTACGAGCAGTACTTC.

The genes are TRBV4-1 and TRBJ1-2, with a possible D match to TRBD1 (5 bases). This CDR3 is 15 amino acids long. The V end lost 0 bases, the J end lost 5 bases, and 13 bases lay between the germline ends. Germline V lookup: CDR1 MGHRA, CDR2 YSYEKL. CDR3 DNA: TGCGCCAGCAGCCAAGAATATCAGGGTCGGTATGGCTACACCTTC. Translating it yields CASSQEYQGRYGYTF.

The V call is TRBV18, the J call TRBJ2-1; TRBD1 matches at 7 bases. V gave up 6 bases and J gave up 2 bases; unmatched junction bases: 4. The CDR3 extends over 14 amino acids. The germline V gene has CDR1 KGHSH and CDR2 LQKENI. The CDR3 reads CASSGTDPYNEQFF. CDR3 coding DNA: TGTGCCAGCTCCGGGACAGACCCCTACAATGAGCAGTTCTTC. Supplemented by reference TRBV18 and TRBJ2-1, the full variable domain reads NAGVMQNPRHLVRRRGQEARLRCSPMKGHSHVYWYRQLPEEGLKFMVYLQKENIIDESGMPKERFSAEFPKEGPSILRIQQVVRGDSAAYFCASSGTDPYNEQFFGPGTRLTVL.

This chain uses TRBV28 with TRBJ1-1; D unresolved. The CDR3 consists of 11 residues. V lost 5 bases to trimming and J lost 5 bases, with 6 bases between them. From germline, CDR1 is MDHEN and CDR2 SYDVKM. The CDR3 spells CASSPGTEAFF. CDR3 DNA sequence: TGTGCCAGCAGTCCGGGTACTGAAGCTTTCTTT.

The chain carries TRBV19 and TRBJ2-1, with TRBD1 as a possible D gene (5 bases). V was cut by 3 bases and J by 0 bases, with 18 bases left in between. The CDR3 length is 18 residues. CDR1 is LNHDA and CDR2 is SQIVND in the germline V gene (reference sequence). The CDR3 nucleotides read TGTGCCAGTAGTATGAATGGCAGGGCCCCCGGCTCCTACAATGAGCAGTTCTTC. It encodes CASSMNGRAPGSYNEQFF. Using reference TRBV19 and TRBJ2-1 for the parts outside the CDR3, the full variable domain is DGGITQSPKYLFRKEGQNVTLSCEQNLNHDAMYWYRQDPGQGLRLIYYSQIVNDFQKGDIAEGYSVSREKKESFPLTVTSAQKNPTAFYLCASSMNGRAPGSYNEQFFGPGTRLTVL.